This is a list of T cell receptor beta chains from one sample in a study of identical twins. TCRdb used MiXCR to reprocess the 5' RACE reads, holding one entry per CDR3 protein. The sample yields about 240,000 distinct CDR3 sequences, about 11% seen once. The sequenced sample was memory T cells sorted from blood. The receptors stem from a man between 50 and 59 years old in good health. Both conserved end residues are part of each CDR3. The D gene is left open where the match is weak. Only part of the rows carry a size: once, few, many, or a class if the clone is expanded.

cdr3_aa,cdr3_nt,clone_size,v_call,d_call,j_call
CASSLGLGVTGELFF,TGTGCCAGCAGTTTGGGACTAGGGGTCACCGGGGAGCTGTTTTTT,-,TRBV12-3/TRBV12-4,TRBD2,TRBJ2-2
CASRLDSIYEQFF,TGTGCCAGCAGATTGGATTCGATTTACGAGCAGTTCTTC,many,TRBV12-3/TRBV12-4,-,TRBJ2-1
CSATTGSGANVLTF,TGCAGTGCAACGACAGGGTCTGGGGCCAACGTCCTGACTTTC,-,TRBV20-1,TRBD1,TRBJ2-6
CASSQEGDSYDEQFF,TGTGCCAGCAGCCAAGAAGGGGACAGCTACGATGAGCAGTTCTTC,few,TRBV4-2,TRBD1,TRBJ2-1
CASSRGRATETQYF,TGTGCCAGCAGCAGGGGGAGGGCAACAGAGACCCAGTACTTC,many,TRBV7-8,-,TRBJ2-5
CSAKGEAQGYF,TGCAGTGCTAAGGGTGAGGCACAAGGCTACTTC,few,TRBV20-1,-,TRBJ2-4
CASWWANYGYTF,TGTGCCAGCTGGTGGGCCAACTATGGCTACACCTTC,-,TRBV6-2/TRBV6-3,-,TRBJ1-2
CASSLADVGGAFF,TGTGCCAGCAGCTTAGCGGACGTCGGAGGTGCGTTCTTC,many,TRBV7-2,-,TRBJ2-1
CASSQERQHQETQYF,TGTGCCAGCAGCCAAGAAAGGCAGCACCAAGAGACCCAGTACTTC,-,TRBV3-1,-,TRBJ2-5
CASSTLKGLNYGYTF,TGCGCCAGCAGCACCCTGAAGGGTCTCAACTATGGCTACACCTTC,few,TRBV5-1,-,TRBJ1-2
CASSLEHRGPLSYEQYF,TGTGCCAGCAGCCTCGAACACAGGGGGCCCCTCTCCTACGAGCAGTACTTC,-,TRBV5-6,TRBD1,TRBJ2-7
CASSYLTYEQYF,TGTGCCAGCAGTTACCTAACCTACGAGCAGTACTTC,-,TRBV6-2/TRBV6-3,-,TRBJ2-7
CASSELADNQPQHF,TGTGCCAGCAGTGAATTGGCAGACAATCAGCCCCAGCATTTT,-,TRBV6-1,-,TRBJ1-5
CASSFSRGLANTDTQYF,TGCGCCAGCAGCTTCTCACGGGGACTAGCAAACACAGATACGCAGTATTTT,-,TRBV5-1,TRBD2,TRBJ2-3
CSVSGLIYGYTF,TGCAGTGTTTCCGGACTCATCTATGGCTACACCTTC,few,TRBV20-1,-,TRBJ1-2
CASSQPLTSGKGNEQFF,TGCGCCAGCAGCCAACCTCTCACTAGCGGCAAGGGTAATGAGCAGTTCTTC,many,TRBV4-3,TRBD2,TRBJ2-1
CASSQTTGYETQYF,TGCGCCAGCAGCCAAACGACAGGGTATGAGACCCAGTACTTC,-,TRBV4-1,TRBD1,TRBJ2-5
CASSSNRGYYEQYF,TGTGCCAGCAGCTCCAACCGGGGTTACTACGAGCAGTACTTC,many,TRBV7-6,-,TRBJ2-7
CASSLAGGLYEQYF,TGTGCCAGCAGCTTAGCGGGGGGGCTTTACGAGCAGTACTTC,many,TRBV7-2,-,TRBJ2-7
CASSLASPGLGGRGEQFF,TGTGCCAGCAGCTTAGCTAGTCCGGGACTAGGAGGAAGGGGTGAGCAGTTCTTC,many,TRBV7-2,TRBD2,TRBJ2-1
CASSLVSLAGGHNEQFF,TGTGCCAGCAGCTTAGTGTCCCTAGCGGGGGGACACAATGAGCAGTTCTTC,many,TRBV7-2,TRBD2,TRBJ2-1
CASSFPGGLTDTQYF,TGCGCCAGCAGCTTCCCCGGGGGCCTCACAGATACGCAGTATTTT,many,TRBV5-1,-,TRBJ2-3
CASSTGRSYYGYTF,TGTGCCAGCAGCACAGGGCGGAGTTACTATGGCTACACCTTC,few,TRBV7-9,-,TRBJ1-2
CASRTGVRVDYGYTF,TGTGCCAGCAGGACGGGGGTCCGGGTCGACTATGGCTACACCTTC,-,TRBV28,-,TRBJ1-2